This T cell receptor (beta chain) appears in the sequencing data of a study of radiation and T cells in renal cell carcinoma. For the study at large: Nephrectomy followed 15 Gy stereotactic body radiation by 4 weeks. Regarding the study as a whole: Baseline intratumoral clonotype presence is unknown without pretreatment biopsies. From baseline, blood top tumor clonotypes peaked at 2 weeks post-radiation.

Time point denoted: baseline pretreatment blood. Noted treatment: 15 Gy SBRT to primary tumor, nephrectomy 4 weeks later. The patient's renal cell carcinoma had clear cell pathology. TCRdb's table, derived via immunoSEQ multiplex PCR, lists solely in-frame clones and lacks some. The sample yields 150,000 or so clones, about 87% seen once. The CDR3 consists of 18 residues. The V and J ends lost 1 base and 2 bases, in that order; junction bases with no gene match: 12. Germline values: CDR1 LNHNV, CDR2 YYDKDF (reference sequence). This clone was counted a single time. Its antigen is still unknown. This sequence originates from a woman in her 70s with renal cell carcinoma. V gene TRBV15 combines with J gene TRBJ1-1; 8 nucleotides line up with TRBD1. The sequencing here drew on blood, taken from a patient whose treatment included radiotherapy and nephrectomy. This CDR3 is CATSRVPPGQAFNTEAFF. CDR3 DNA: TGTGCCACCAGCAGAGTCCCACCGGGACAGGCCTTTAACACTGAAGCTTTCTTT.